These 23 T cell receptor beta chains originate from one sample sequenced in a study of shared clonotypes between healthy human individuals. Method: immunoSEQ multiplex PCR; TCRdb's copy keeps in-frame clones and lacks some. The table shows 950,000 to 1,200,000 clones, with around three quarters occurring only once. The sample taken for sequencing was memory CD4+ T cells from PBMCs. Subset reported: CD45RA-negative fraction. These receptors all come from a man between 18 and 29 years old in good health. Some clones in this sample may be carry-over from other donors' samples.

The chain uses TRBV6-4 and TRBJ2-3; D is possibly TRBD2 (6 bases). Germline lookup yields CDR1 MRHNA and CDR2 SNTAGT. V was pared by 3 bases and J by 5 bases, with 15 bases between. There are 15 residues in the CDR3. The chain's CDR3 is CASSEGGAVGDTQYF. CDR3 DNA sequence: TGTGCCAGCAGTGAGGGGGGAGCGGTCGGAGATACGCAGTATTTT.

The rearrangement links TRBV7-2 to TRBJ2-7; 14 nucleotides align to TRBD2. Germline assignment: CDR1 SGHTA and CDR2 FQGNSA. The CDR3 is 16 amino acids. J gave up 7 bases and V 1 base, and 6 bases lay outside the gene matches. The CDR3 DNA sequence: TGTGCCAGCAGCTTAGGACTAGCGGGAGGGCAAGGGGAGCAGTACTTC. It codes for CASSLGLAGGQGEQYF.

The CDR3 region is CASSSLYGYTF. The CDR3 nucleotides are TGTGCCAGCAGCTCCCTCTATGGCTACACCTTC. This chain links TRBV5-5 with TRBJ1-2, with D uncertain. Germline V lookup: CDR1 SGHKS, CDR2 YYEKEE (reference sequence). The CDR3 sequence is 11 residues long. V was clipped by 3 bases and J by 4 bases, with 4 bases between them.

The rearrangement links TRBV7-3 to TRBJ2-7; a possible D gene is TRBD2 (5 bases). V was pared by 0 bases and J by 2 bases, with 8 bases between. Germline-derived CDR1 and CDR2 are SGHTA and FQGTGA. The CDR3 is made up of 14 amino acids. The CDR3, as DNA: TGTGCCAGCAGCTTAACCGGGAATCCCTACGAGCAGTACTTC. Amino acid sequence: CASSLTGNPYEQYF.

This clone was observed many times. The chain carries TRBV27 and TRBJ2-1; D remains ambiguous. The germline V gene encodes CDR1 MNHEY and CDR2 SMNVEV (reference sequence). Trimming took off 6 bases at V and 12 bases at J, with 12 bases between the two ends. This CDR3 is 11 amino acids long. The CDR3 coding sequence is TGTGCCAGCAGGAATTTTAAGGGGCAGTTCTTC. It codes for CASRNFKGQFF.

The rearrangement links TRBV18 to TRBJ2-7; the D call may be TRBD1 or TRBD2 (5 bases each). In germline, CDR1 is KGHSH, CDR2 LQKENI. The CDR3 has 16 amino acids. V was trimmed by 3 bases and J by 3 bases, leaving 18 bases between them. The chain's CDR3 is CASSPGFEGSDYEQYF. In DNA, the CDR3 is TGTGCCAGCTCACCTGGGTTCGAGGGGAGCGACTACGAGCAGTACTTC.

The rearrangement joins TRBV7-3 to TRBJ1-1; maybe TRBD1 (6 bases). The CDR3 spans 13 residues. V shed 5 bases and J shed 4 bases, with 11 bases lying between them. Germline CDR1 reads SGHTA; CDR2 reads FQGTGA. The CDR3 protein is CASSTQGGTEAFF. DNA of the CDR3: TGTGCCAGCAGCACACAGGGAGGCACTGAAGCTTTCTTT.

This clone has a handful of counts. The chain combines TRBV4-1 with TRBJ1-2; D is ambiguous. The CDR3 is 14 residues long. The germline CDR1 and CDR2 sequences are MGHRA and YSYEKL. Deletions cut 0 bases from V and 6 bases from J, with 11 bases between. In DNA, the CDR3 is TGCGCCAGCAGCCAAGACCCCGGACGGGATGGCTACACCTTC. It codes for CASSQDPGRDGYTF.

The V call is TRBV10-1, the J call TRBJ2-3, with D perhaps assigned TRBD1 or TRBD2 (7 bases each). Germline CDR1 reads WNHNN; CDR2 reads SYGVQD (reference sequence). The CDR3 is 13 residues long. The V and J ends lost 8 bases and 4 bases respectively, with 13 bases between them. This CDR3 is CASRAGGADTQYF. The CDR3, as DNA: TGCGCCAGCCGGGCAGGGGGGGCAGATACGCAGTATTTT.

The V call is TRBV28, the J call TRBJ1-1, with D perhaps TRBD1 (6 bases). Germline CDR1 and CDR2: MDHEN and SYDVKM. V lost 7 bases and J 3 bases, leaving 18 bases between the germline ends. The CDR3 is made up of 15 amino acids. The CDR3 DNA follows: TGTGCCAGCATCACTGGAGGACAGACGTACACTGAAGCTTTCTTT. It translates to CASITGGQTYTEAFF. Together with reference TRBV28 and TRBJ1-1, the CDR3 gives the full variable domain: DVKVTQSSRYLVKRTGEKVFLECVQDMDHENMFWYRQDPGLGLRLIYFSYDVKMKEKGDIPEGYSVSREKKERFSLILESASTNQTSMYLCASITGGQTYTEAFFGQGTRLTVV.

With respect to this clone: The same CDR3 arises from other DNA sequences in this sample as well. V and J are TRBV28 and TRBJ2-7; a weak D match, TRBD2 (5 bases). V was pared by 6 bases and J by 2 bases, with 11 bases between. The germline CDR1 and CDR2 sequences are MDHEN and SYDVKM. The CDR3 consists of 13 residues. CDR3 amino acids: CASSPPGTYEQYF. The CDR3 DNA reads TGTGCCAGCAGCCCGCCGGGGACCTACGAGCAGTACTTC.

The genes are TRBV15 and TRBJ2-7; 12 nucleotides agree with TRBD2. The CDR3 loop spans 16 amino acids. From germline, CDR1 is LNHNV and CDR2 YYDKDF (reference sequence). Trimming at V came to 0 bases and at J to 4 bases, leaving 4 bases not matched to a gene. The CDR3 DNA follows: TGTGCCACCAGCAGAGATCTAGCGGGAGGGCAATACGAGCAGTACTTC. It specifies CATSRDLAGGQYEQYF.

V gene TRBV18 combines with J gene TRBJ2-7; D not certain. Germline V gene data show CDR1 as KGHSH and CDR2 as LQKENI. V lost 2 bases and J lost 2, with 16 bases in between. CDR3 length equals 16 residues. This chain's CDR3 is CASSPTPPVNTYEQYF. The CDR3 DNA sequence: TGTGCCAGCTCACCAACGCCCCCGGTGAACACCTACGAGCAGTACTTC.

Turning to this clone: The sample holds other DNA sequences that translate to the same CDR3. The chain is built from TRBV18 and TRBJ2-3; D remains ambiguous. V was shortened by 0 bases and J by 3 bases, with 7 bases between the two germline ends. CDR3 size: 14 residues. From germline, CDR1 is KGHSH and CDR2 LQKENI. In DNA, the CDR3 is TGTGCCAGCTCACCACCTACCAGAACAGATACGCAGTATTTT. Translating it yields CASSPPTRTDTQYF. Variable domain in full (rest from reference TRBV18 and TRBJ2-3): NAGVMQNPRHLVRRRGQEARLRCSPMKGHSHVYWYRQLPEEGLKFMVYLQKENIIDESGMPKERFSAEFPKEGPSILRIQQVVRGDSAAYFCASSPPTRTDTQYFGPGTRLTVL.

This chain joins TRBV5-1 and TRBJ2-3; 7 bases line up with TRBD2. CDR3 length: 15 amino acids. Germline trimming cut 4 bases from V and 2 bases from J; bases unmatched to any gene: 7. The V gene's germline CDR1 is SGHRS and CDR2 YFSETQ. The CDR3 nucleotides are TGCGCCAGCAGCGCCGGGGGACTATACACAGATACGCAGTATTTT. It translates to CASSAGGLYTDTQYF.

The V call is TRBV6-1, the J call TRBJ2-7; 7 bases are shared with TRBD2. The CDR3 loop spans 14 amino acids. V lost 0 bases and J lost 3; bases outside the gene matches: 2. CDR1 is MNHNS and CDR2 is SASEGT in the germline V gene. CDR3 DNA sequence: TGTGCCAGCAGTGAAGCCCTAGCGGACTACGAGCAGTACTTC. Its protein product is CASSEALADYEQYF.

The rearrangement joins TRBV29-1 to TRBJ1-2; the D gene is possibly TRBD1 (6 bases). From germline, CDR1 is SQVTM and CDR2 ANQGSEA. The V end lost 0 bases, the J end lost 5 bases, and 19 bases lay between the germline ends. The CDR3 is 16 amino acids. The CDR3 sequence is CSVEDLPRTALYGYTF. The CDR3 DNA reads as TGCAGCGTTGAAGATCTTCCGCGGACAGCGCTATATGGCTACACCTTC.

In its sample, this clone was seen once. V is TRBV7-9 and J is TRBJ2-7, with TRBD2 as a possible D gene (6 bases). Trimming took off 3 bases at V and 6 bases at J, with 15 bases between the two ends. The CDR3 covers 14 residues. Germline V gene sequence: CDR1 SEHNR, CDR2 FQNEAQ (reference sequence). This CDR3 is CASSFGGIRTEQYF. The DNA for the CDR3 is TGTGCCAGCAGCTTCGGCGGGATAAGGACCGAGCAGTACTTC.

This clone was seen many times. The chain carries TRBV18 and TRBJ1-3, with unresolved D. Germline loops: CDR1 KGHSH, CDR2 LQKENI. With 8 bases removed from V and 0 bases from J, the gap between germline ends came to 14 bases. The CDR3 has 15 amino acids. CDR3 sequence (DNA): TGTGCCAGCGCCTTTACCCGGGACTCTGGAAACACCATATATTTT. This codes for CASAFTRDSGNTIYF.

The chain is built from TRBV2 and TRBJ2-1, with D perhaps matching TRBD1 or TRBD2 (5 bases each). CDR3 length: 15 residues. Germline V gives CDR1 SNHLY, CDR2 FYNNEI. Trimming left V 10 bases short and J 6 bases short, with 22 bases between. Here the CDR3 DNA reads TGTGCCACCAAGAGAGGGACCGAACGAATCAATGAGCAGTTCTTC. Translation: CATKRGTERINEQFF.

V gene TRBV5-3 combines with J gene TRBJ2-3; D not certain. TRBV5-3 is reported as an ORF; its role is uncertain. Trimming took 0 bases from V and 5 from J, leaving 4 bases between them. The CDR3 totals 12 residues. DNA of the CDR3: TGTGCCAGAAGCTTGGGTGAAGATACGCAGTATTTT. Its translation is CARSLGEDTQYF.

The V gene is TRBV7-2, the J gene TRBJ2-2; 9 nucleotides align to TRBD2. From germline, CDR1 is SGHTA and CDR2 FQGNSA. J was trimmed by 2 bases and V by 1 base; bases with no gene match: 2. The CDR3 has 16 amino acids. CDR3 nucleotides: TGTGCCAGCAGCTTAGAGCTAGCGGGAAACACCGGGGAGCTGTTTTTT. This sequence encodes CASSLELAGNTGELFF.

This clone was counted only a few times. The chain uses TRBV5-1 and TRBJ1-5, with 8 bases matching TRBD1. Looked up from germline, CDR1 is SGHRS and CDR2 is YFSETQ. The ends lost 3 bases at V and 4 bases at J; junction bases unmatched: 3. The CDR3 length is 14 residues. Written as DNA, the CDR3 is TGCGCCAGCAGCTCGACAGGGGAAAATCAGCCCCAGCATTTT. Translated: CASSSTGENQPQHF. Complete variable domain (other parts from reference TRBV5-1 and TRBJ1-5): KAGVTQTPRYLIKTRGQQVTLSCSPISGHRSVSWYQQTPGQGLQFLFEYFSETQRNKGNFPGRFSGRQFSNSRSEMNVSTLELGDSALYLCASSSTGENQPQHFGDGTRLSIL.